This passage covers 13 T cell receptor beta chains from one sample sequenced in a study of cytomegalovirus exposure and HLA in healthy donors. The table came from immunoSEQ multiplex PCR; TCRdb's copy has only in-frame clones and leaves some out. The sample lists some 130,000 clones; roughly 81% were seen once. The sequencing sample was made of PBMCs. The receptor set was obtained from a woman aged 25 to 39 in good health and CMV-seronegative.

The rearrangement uses TRBV5-1 and TRBJ1-4; D gene unclear. Trimming cost V 7 bases and J 0 bases, with 7 bases left between them. The CDR3 extends over 13 amino acids. CDR1 SGHRS and CDR2 YFSETQ come from the germline V gene. CDR3 coding DNA: TGCGCCAGCGGGGAGGCAACTAATGAAAAACTGTTTTTT. Translating gives CASGEATNEKLFF.

The genes are TRBV6-5 and TRBJ1-4, with 7 bases aligning to TRBD1. Unmatched junction bases numbered 3, after V lost 2 bases and J lost 12 bases. Germline-derived CDR1 and CDR2 are MNHEY and SVGAGI. This CDR3 contains 12 residues. DNA for the CDR3: TGTGCCAGCAGTTACGAGGGGGCGCAACTGTTTTTT. Translation gives CASSYEGAQLFF.

The V gene is TRBV28, the J gene TRBJ2-7, with D uncertain. Per the germline V gene, CDR1 is MDHEN and CDR2 is SYDVKM. V lost 3 bases, J lost 4 bases, and 7 bases lay in between. The CDR3 is made up of 12 amino acids. CDR3: CASSFLFYEQYF. The CDR3 DNA reads as TGTGCCAGCAGTTTCCTGTTTTACGAGCAGTACTTC.

This clone has a handful of counts. V and J are TRBV2 and TRBJ1-6; D ambiguous. CDR3 length: 16 residues. In germline, CDR1 is SNHLY, CDR2 FYNNEI. Trimming stripped 5 bases from V and 10 bases from J, with 21 bases between. CDR3 DNA: TGTGCCAGCAGTCCGAGAGGTGGAGACTCTAGGTCACCCCTCCACTTT. This encodes CASSPRGGDSRSPLHF.

CDR3 amino acids: CASSPDRAYNEQFF. CDR3 nucleotide sequence: TGTGCCAGCAGTCCGGACAGGGCCTACAATGAGCAGTTCTTC. The chain has TRBV6-6 and TRBJ2-1, with 8 bases fitting TRBD1. This CDR3 contains 14 residues. V dropped 5 bases and J dropped 2; count of bases not matched to a gene: 2. Germline assignment: CDR1 MNHNY and CDR2 SVGAGI (reference sequence).

The J gene is TRBJ2-1, the V gene TRBV5-1; 9 bases line up with TRBD1. With 1 base clipped from V and 4 bases from J, the junction kept 9 bases outside the gene matches. This CDR3 is 17 amino acids long. CDR1 is SGHRS, CDR2 YFSETQ, per germline. CDR3 sequence: CASSLRTGEGIYNEQFF. The CDR3 region has the DNA TGCGCCAGCAGCTTGCGGACAGGGGAAGGGATTTACAATGAGCAGTTCTTC.

The chain combines TRBV7-8 with TRBJ2-3; perhaps TRBD2 as D (6 bases). This CDR3 region has 14 residues. Germline CDR1 and CDR2: SGHVS and FQNEAQ. The germline V and J ends were trimmed by 5 bases and 4 bases, with 13 bases remaining between them. The CDR3 DNA reads TGTGCCAGCAGCCCGACTAGTTTGGCAGATACGCAGTATTTT. It is translated as CASSPTSLADTQYF.

The V and J genes are TRBV6-5 and TRBJ1-2, with TRBD1 identical over 11 bases. The germline V gene encodes CDR1 MNHEY and CDR2 SVGAGI. This CDR3 spans 14 amino acids. After removal of 6 bases from V and 3 bases from J, the junction contained 3 bases not matched to a gene. CDR3 sequence: CASRWTGGYYGYTF. In DNA form, the CDR3 reads TGTGCCAGCAGATGGACAGGGGGCTACTATGGCTACACCTTC.

The gene calls are TRBV27 and TRBJ2-7; 10 positions match TRBD1. V gave up 5 bases and J gave up 3 bases; unmatched junction bases: 10. Germline V gene sequence: CDR1 MNHEY, CDR2 SMNVEV (reference sequence). The CDR3 spans 16 residues. Written as DNA, the CDR3 is TGTGCCAGCAGTCCAACACGGACAGGGGGTTTCTACGAGCAGTACTTC. Translating it yields CASSPTRTGGFYEQYF.

V gene TRBV19 combines with J gene TRBJ1-5, with a possible D match to TRBD1 (6 bases). The germline V gene encodes CDR1 LNHDA and CDR2 SQIVND (reference sequence). The CDR3 is 16 amino acids. Deletions cut 1 base from V and 0 bases from J, with 10 bases between. CDR3 sequence reads: CASSIVGGYSNQPQHF. CDR3 nucleotide sequence: TGTGCCAGTAGTATAGTTGGGGGCTATAGCAATCAGCCCCAGCATTTT.

The V and J genes are TRBV30 and TRBJ1-2; weak D call: TRBD1 (6 bases). This CDR3 has 14 residues. V was trimmed by 4 bases and J by 2 bases, leaving 14 bases between them. Germline lookup yields CDR1 GTSNPN and CDR2 SVGIG (reference sequence). CDR3 coding DNA: TGTGCCTGGAATGAGGACAGATGGAACTATGGCTACACCTTC. Translated, it gives CAWNEDRWNYGYTF.

The J gene is TRBJ1-4, the V gene TRBV4-3, with D possibly matching TRBD1 (5 bases). Per the germline V gene, CDR1 is LGHNA and CDR2 is YSLEER. The CDR3 has 15 residues. V was pared by 0 bases and J by 4 bases, with 9 bases between. The CDR3 coding sequence is TGCGCCAGCAGCCAAGATTTACAGGTTAATGAAAAACTGTTTTTT. Protein: CASSQDLQVNEKLFF.

This chain joins TRBV19 and TRBJ1-2; weak D call: TRBD1 (5 bases). V lost 7 bases and J 4 bases, leaving 13 bases between the germline ends. CDR3 length: 13 amino acids. Germline V gene data show CDR1 as LNHDA and CDR2 as SQIVND (reference sequence). CDR3 amino acids: CASIKRGSYGYTF. CDR3 nucleotides: TGTGCCAGTATTAAAAGGGGTTCCTATGGCTACACCTTC.